Sequencing of this TCR beta chain was carried out in a study of shared clonotypes between healthy human individuals. A note on this clone: Its target is not known.

Germline V gene lookup returns CDR1 SQVTM and CDR2 ANQGSEA. V was clipped by 6 bases and J by 3 bases, with 15 bases between them. This CDR3 is built from 14 residues. Findings and caveats of the study: Sharing across four donors was seen in 4.5% to 5.5% of naive CD4 clonotypes. Genetic and exposure-history diversity was limited by the small donor number.

As processed by the authors: Sequence data from immunoSEQ were junction-only and lacked quality scores; consequently, filtering differed. Sequenced by immunoSEQ multiplex PCR; TCRdb stores in-frame clones only, minus some. The DNA gave D and trimming, while V, J and clone size come from that table. Found here are about 580,000 clones, roughly 98% of them singletons; the top ten hold 0.3% to 0.35%. CD45RO negativity and positive selection for CCR7 defined naive CD8 cells, a population that excluded terminally differentiated effector memory CD45RA+ cells. This clonotype was sampled from a man aged 25 to 40 in good health. The chain uses TRBV29-1 and TRBJ1-5; D not resolved. The sample consisted of naive CD8+ T cells sorted from blood. In DNA, the CDR3 is TGCAGCGTACTCTCCGGGGATTACAATCAGCCCCAGCATTTT. Translating gives CSVLSGDYNQPQHF.